This TCR beta chain derives from a study of regulatory T cells in long-lasting Graves disease. Study-wide background: With positive TSH receptor antibodies and over 5 years of antithyroid drugs, Graves' disease was considered persistent. Study results and limitations: Under persistent disease, TRBV28, TRBJ1-2 and TRBJ2-5 were used preferentially. New patients shared around 980 public clonotypes, and persistent patients shared more, with fewer than 3,500.

On this clonotype itself: Antigen: not known.

For TCR beta, libraries came from iRepertoire HTBI primers and Arm-PCR of CDR3 regions. TCRdb redid the calling of the multiplex PCR reads with MiXCR, one entry per CDR3 protein. Of around 500,000 distinct CDR3 sequences detected, around 21% appear once; the ten largest clones hold about 8.3%. The time point here: persistent/refractory GD, antithyroid drugs over 5 years with positive TRAb. The TCR library was made from RNA extracted from PBMCs. The CDR3 runs 16 residues. Trimming removed 2 bases from V and 2 bases from J, with 14 bases in between. From germline, CDR1 is SGHKS and CDR2 YYEKEE (reference sequence).

This sequence originates from a female donor with Graves disease. The rearrangement links TRBV5-5 to TRBJ1-5, with a weak D call TRBD1 (5 bases). Here the sequenced sample was peripheral blood mononuclear cells (PBMCs), taken when the disease was refractory, from a patient treated with antithyroid drugs. DNA of the CDR3: TGTGCCAGCAGCTTCTGGGGCCAGGAGGGCAATCAGCCCCAGCATTTT. Encoded protein: CASSFWGQEGNQPQHF. Drawing the rest from reference TRBV5-5 and TRBJ1-5, the complete variable domain is DAGVTQSPTHLIKTRGQQVTLRCSPISGHKSVSWYQQVLGQGPQFIFQYYEKEERGRGNFPDRFSARQFPNYSSELNVNALLLGDSALYLCASSFWGQEGNQPQHFGDGTRLSIL.